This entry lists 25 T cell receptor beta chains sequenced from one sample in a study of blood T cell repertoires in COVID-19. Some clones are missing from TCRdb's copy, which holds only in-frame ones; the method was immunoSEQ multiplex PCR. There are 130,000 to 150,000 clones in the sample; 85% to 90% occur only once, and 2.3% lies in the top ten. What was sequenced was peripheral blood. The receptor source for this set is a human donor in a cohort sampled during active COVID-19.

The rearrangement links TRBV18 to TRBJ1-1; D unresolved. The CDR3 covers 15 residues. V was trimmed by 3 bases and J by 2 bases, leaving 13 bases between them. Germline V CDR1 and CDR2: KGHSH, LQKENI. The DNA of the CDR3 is TGTGCCAGCTCACCCGACACGGGATTAAACACTGAAGCTTTCTTT. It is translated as CASSPDTGLNTEAFF.

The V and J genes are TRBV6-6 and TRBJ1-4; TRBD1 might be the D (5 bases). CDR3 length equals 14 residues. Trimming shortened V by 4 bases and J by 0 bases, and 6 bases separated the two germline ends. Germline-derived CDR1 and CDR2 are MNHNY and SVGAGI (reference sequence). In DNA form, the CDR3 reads TGTGCCAGCAGTTGGGGGGCAACTAATGAAAAACTGTTTTTT. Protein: CASSWGATNEKLFF.

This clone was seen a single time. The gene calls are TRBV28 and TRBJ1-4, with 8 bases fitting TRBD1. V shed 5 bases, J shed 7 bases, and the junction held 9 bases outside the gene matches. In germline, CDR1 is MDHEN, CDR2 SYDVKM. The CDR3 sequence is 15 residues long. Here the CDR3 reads CASSNPGTGREKLFF. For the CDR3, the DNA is TGTGCCAGCAGTAACCCCGGGACAGGTCGTGAAAAACTGTTTTTT. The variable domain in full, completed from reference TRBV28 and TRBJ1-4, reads DVKVTQSSRYLVKRTGEKVFLECVQDMDHENMFWYRQDPGLGLRLIYFSYDVKMKEKGDIPEGYSVSREKKERFSLILESASTNQTSMYLCASSNPGTGREKLFFGSGTQLSVL.

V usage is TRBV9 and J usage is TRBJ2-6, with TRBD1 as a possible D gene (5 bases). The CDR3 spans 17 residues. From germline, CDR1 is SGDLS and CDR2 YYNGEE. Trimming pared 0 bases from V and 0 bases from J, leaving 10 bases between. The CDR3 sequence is CASSVARQNSGANVLTF. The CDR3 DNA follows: TGTGCCAGCAGCGTAGCCCGACAGAACTCTGGGGCCAACGTCCTGACTTTC.

This CDR3 is CASSAAYEQYF. Here the CDR3 DNA reads TGTGCCAGCAGTGCAGCCTACGAGCAGTACTTC. The gene calls are TRBV6-6 and TRBJ2-7; unclear D gene. V was clipped by 5 bases and J by 2 bases, with 4 bases between them. The CDR3 is made up of 11 amino acids. Germline V lookup: CDR1 MNHNY, CDR2 SVGAGI (reference sequence).

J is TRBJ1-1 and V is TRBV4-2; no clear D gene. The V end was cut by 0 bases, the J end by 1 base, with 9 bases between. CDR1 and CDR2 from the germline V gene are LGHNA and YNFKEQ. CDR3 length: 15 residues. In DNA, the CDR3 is TGTGCCAGCAGCCAAGATCTGGCAGAGAACACTGAAGCTTTCTTT. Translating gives CASSQDLAENTEAFF.

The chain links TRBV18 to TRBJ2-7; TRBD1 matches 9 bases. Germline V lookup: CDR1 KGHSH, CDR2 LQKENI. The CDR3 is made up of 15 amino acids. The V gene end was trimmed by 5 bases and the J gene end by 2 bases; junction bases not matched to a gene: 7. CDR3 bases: TGTGCCAGCTCATCCGGGACAGGGATCGCCTACGAGCAGTACTTC. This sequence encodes CASSSGTGIAYEQYF.

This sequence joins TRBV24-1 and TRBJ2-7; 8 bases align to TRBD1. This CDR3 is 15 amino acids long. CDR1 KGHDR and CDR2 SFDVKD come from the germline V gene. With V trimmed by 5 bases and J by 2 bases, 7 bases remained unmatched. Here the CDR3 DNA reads TGTGCCACCAGTGGATCCGGGACAGGAGCCTACGAGCAGTACTTC. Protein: CATSGSGTGAYEQYF.

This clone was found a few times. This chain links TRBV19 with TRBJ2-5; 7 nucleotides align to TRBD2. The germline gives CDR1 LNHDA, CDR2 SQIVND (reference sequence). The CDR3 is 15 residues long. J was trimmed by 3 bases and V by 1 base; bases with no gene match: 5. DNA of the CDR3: TGTGCCAGTAGTATAGCGGGAGGATCAAAAGAGACCCAGTACTTC. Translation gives CASSIAGGSKETQYF. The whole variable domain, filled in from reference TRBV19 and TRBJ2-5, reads DGGITQSPKYLFRKEGQNVTLSCEQNLNHDAMYWYRQDPGQGLRLIYYSQIVNDFQKGDIAEGYSVSREKKESFPLTVTSAQKNPTAFYLCASSIAGGSKETQYFGPGTRLLVL.

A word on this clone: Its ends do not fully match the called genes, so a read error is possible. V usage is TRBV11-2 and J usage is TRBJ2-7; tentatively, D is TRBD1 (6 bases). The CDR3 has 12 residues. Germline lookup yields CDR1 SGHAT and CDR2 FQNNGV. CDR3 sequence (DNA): TGTGCCAGCAGCTCCGACCGGGACAAGCAGGACTTC. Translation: CASSSDRDKQDF.

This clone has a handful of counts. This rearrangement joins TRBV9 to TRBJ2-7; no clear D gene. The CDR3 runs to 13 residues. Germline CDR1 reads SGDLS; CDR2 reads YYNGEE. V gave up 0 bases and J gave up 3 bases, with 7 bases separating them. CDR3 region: CASSVEASYEQYF. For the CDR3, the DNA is TGTGCCAGCAGCGTAGAGGCTAGCTACGAGCAGTACTTC.

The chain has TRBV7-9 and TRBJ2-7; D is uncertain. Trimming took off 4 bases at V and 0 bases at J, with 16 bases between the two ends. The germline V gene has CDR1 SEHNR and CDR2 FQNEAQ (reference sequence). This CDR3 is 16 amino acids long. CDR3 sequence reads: CASSSIDTVSSYEQYF. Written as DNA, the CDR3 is TGTGCCAGCAGCTCAATCGACACCGTGAGCTCCTACGAGCAGTACTTC.

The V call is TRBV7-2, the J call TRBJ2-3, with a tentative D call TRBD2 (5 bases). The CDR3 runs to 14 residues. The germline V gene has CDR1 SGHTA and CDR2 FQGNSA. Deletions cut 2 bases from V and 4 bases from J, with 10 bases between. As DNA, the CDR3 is TGTGCCAGCAGCTTAAGTAGGAGGTCAGATACGCAGTATTTT. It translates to CASSLSRRSDTQYF.

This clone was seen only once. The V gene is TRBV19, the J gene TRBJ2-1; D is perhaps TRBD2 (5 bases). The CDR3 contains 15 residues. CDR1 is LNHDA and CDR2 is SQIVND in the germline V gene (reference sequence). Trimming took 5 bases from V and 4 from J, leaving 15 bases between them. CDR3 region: CASSPHQRTYNEQFF. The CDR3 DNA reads TGTGCCAGTAGTCCCCACCAGCGGACGTACAATGAGCAGTTCTTC.

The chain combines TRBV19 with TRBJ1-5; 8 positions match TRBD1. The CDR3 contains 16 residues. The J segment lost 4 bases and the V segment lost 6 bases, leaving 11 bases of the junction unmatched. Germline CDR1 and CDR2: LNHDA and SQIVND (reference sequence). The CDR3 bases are TGTGCCAGTAGAACCGACAGGGGTATTCGAAATCAGCCCCAGCATTTT. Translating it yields CASRTDRGIRNQPQHF.

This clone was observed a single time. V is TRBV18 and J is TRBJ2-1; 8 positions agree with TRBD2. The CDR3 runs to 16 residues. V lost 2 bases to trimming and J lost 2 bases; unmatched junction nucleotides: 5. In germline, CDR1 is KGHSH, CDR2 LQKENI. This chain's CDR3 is CASSPGERGTYNEQFF. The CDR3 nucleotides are TGTGCCAGCTCACCAGGGGAGCGGGGGACCTACAATGAGCAGTTCTTC.

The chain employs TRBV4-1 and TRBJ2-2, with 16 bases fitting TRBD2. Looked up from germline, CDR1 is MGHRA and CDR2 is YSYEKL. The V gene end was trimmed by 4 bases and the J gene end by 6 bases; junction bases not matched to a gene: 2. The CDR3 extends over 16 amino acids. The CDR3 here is CASSPGLAGGSGELFF. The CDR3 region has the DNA TGCGCCAGCAGCCCGGGACTAGCGGGAGGGTCCGGGGAGCTGTTTTTT.

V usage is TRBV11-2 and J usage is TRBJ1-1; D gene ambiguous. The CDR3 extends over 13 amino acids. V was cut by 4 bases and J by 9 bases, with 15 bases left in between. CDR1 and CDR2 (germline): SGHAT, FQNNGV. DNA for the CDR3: TGTGCCAGCAGCTCTTCGAGGTCCGGTAAAGCTTTCTTT. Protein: CASSSSRSGKAFF.

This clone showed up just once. This CDR3 is CASSEVRPSGGEKLFF. CDR3 bases: TGTGCCAGCAGTGAAGTGAGGCCCTCGGGAGGTGAAAAACTGTTTTTT. The J gene is TRBJ1-4, the V gene TRBV6-1; D uncertain. Germline V gene data show CDR1 as MNHNS and CDR2 as SASEGT. The CDR3 is made up of 16 amino acids. Trimming left V 1 base short and J 7 bases short, with 16 bases between.

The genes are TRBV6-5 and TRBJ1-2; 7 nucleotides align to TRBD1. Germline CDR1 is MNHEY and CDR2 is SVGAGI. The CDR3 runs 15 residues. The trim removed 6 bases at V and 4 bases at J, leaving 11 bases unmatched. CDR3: CASSTRKGAVYGYTF. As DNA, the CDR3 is TGTGCCAGCAGCACACGTAAGGGGGCTGTCTATGGCTACACCTTC.

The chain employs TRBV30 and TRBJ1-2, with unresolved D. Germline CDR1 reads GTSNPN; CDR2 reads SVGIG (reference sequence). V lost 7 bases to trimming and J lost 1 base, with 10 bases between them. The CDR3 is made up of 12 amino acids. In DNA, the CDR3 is TGTGCCTTCTCAAGTAGTAACTATGGCTACACCTTC. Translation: CAFSSSNYGYTF.

CDR3 in amino acids: CASSYFGGSEQYF. For the CDR3, the DNA is TGTGCCAGCAGTTATTTTGGGGGGAGCGAGCAGTACTTC. This chain links TRBV6-5 with TRBJ2-7; perhaps TRBD2 as D (6 bases). This CDR3 has 13 amino acids. The V end lost 3 bases, the J end lost 6 bases, and 12 bases lay between the germline ends. In germline, CDR1 is MNHEY, CDR2 SVGAGI.

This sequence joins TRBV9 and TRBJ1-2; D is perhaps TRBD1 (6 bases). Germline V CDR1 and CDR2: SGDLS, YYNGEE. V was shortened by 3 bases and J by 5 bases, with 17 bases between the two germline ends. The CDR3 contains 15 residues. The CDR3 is CASSERGGELYGYTF. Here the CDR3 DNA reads TGTGCCAGCAGCGAACGGGGGGGCGAGCTATATGGCTACACCTTC.

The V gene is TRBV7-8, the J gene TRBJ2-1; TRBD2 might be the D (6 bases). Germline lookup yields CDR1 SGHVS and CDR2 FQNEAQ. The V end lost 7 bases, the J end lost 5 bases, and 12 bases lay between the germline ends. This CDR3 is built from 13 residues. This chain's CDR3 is CASTHPGDNEQFF. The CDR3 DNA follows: TGTGCCAGCACCCACCCGGGAGACAATGAGCAGTTCTTC.

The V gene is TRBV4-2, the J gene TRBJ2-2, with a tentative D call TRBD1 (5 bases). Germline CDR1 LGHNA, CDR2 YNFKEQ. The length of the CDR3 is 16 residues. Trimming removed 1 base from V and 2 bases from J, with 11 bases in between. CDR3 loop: CASSQGRGQNTGELFF. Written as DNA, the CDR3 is TGTGCCAGCAGCCAAGGGCGCGGACAAAACACCGGGGAGCTGTTTTTT.